The 28 T cell receptor beta chains presented below share a single source sample, sequenced in a study of monozygotic twins with inflammatory bowel disease. For each CDR3 protein, TCRdb gives one entry from its re-call of the 5' RACE reads, without DNA. This listing includes 150,000 to 200,000 distinct CDR3 sequences. The sample comprised blood. These receptors were obtained from a human donor with ulcerative colitis or Crohn's disease, or a healthy co-twin of an affected twin (not recorded which).

This rearrangement joins TRBV5-1 to TRBJ1-2. The CDR3 length is 14 residues. The germline gives CDR1 SGHRS, CDR2 YFSETQ. The CDR3 sequence is CASSLGQTVYGYTF.

The CDR3 loop is CASSQGPGVQPQHF. The rearrangement uses TRBV4-1 and TRBJ1-5. The CDR3 has 14 amino acids. CDR1 and CDR2 from the germline V gene are MGHRA and YSYEKL.

The genes are TRBV4-2 and TRBJ2-1; TCRdb reports TRBD2, a call that lacks DNA to check it against. Germline V lookup: CDR1 LGHNA, CDR2 YNFKEQ. The CDR3 totals 15 residues. The CDR3 sequence: CASSQVSSGSNEQFF.

The chain joins TRBV9 to TRBJ2-7; TCRdb returns TRBD1, unconfirmable since there is no DNA. The CDR3 length is 15 residues. The germline CDR1 and CDR2 sequences are SGDLS and YYNGEE. The CDR3 sequence: CASSVGTEPSYEQYF. Full variable domain (remainder filled in from reference TRBV9 and TRBJ2-7): DSGVTQTPKHLITATGQRVTLRCSPRSGDLSVYWYQQSLDQGLQFLIQYYNGEERAKGNILERFSAQQFPDLHSELNLSSLELGDSALYFCASSVGTEPSYEQYFGPGTRLTVT.

The CDR3 sequence: CASSVAVSAGGLETQYF. J is TRBJ2-5 and V is TRBV9; without DNA, the TCRdb call of TRBD2 cannot be checked. Germline loops: CDR1 SGDLS, CDR2 YYNGEE. The CDR3 totals 17 residues.

The V gene is TRBV7-2, the J gene TRBJ2-4; TCRdb designates TRBD2, a call that cannot be tested without DNA. The CDR3 has 16 residues. Germline V lookup: CDR1 SGHTA, CDR2 FQGNSA. The CDR3: CASTPRRVAGGNIQYF.

The chain employs TRBV20-1 and TRBJ2-3. CDR1 is DFQATT and CDR2 is SNEGSKA in the germline V gene (reference sequence). The CDR3 consists of 13 residues. CDR3 in amino acids: CSARVGSTDTQYF.

This chain uses TRBV9 with TRBJ1-6. This CDR3 comprises 15 residues. Germline CDR1 SGDLS, CDR2 YYNGEE. The CDR3 is CASSALDANNSPLHF.

The chain recombines TRBV5-6 with TRBJ2-2; TCRdb returns TRBD1, unconfirmable since there is no DNA. Germline-derived CDR1 and CDR2 are SGHDT and YYEEEE. The CDR3 totals 16 residues. This chain's CDR3 is CASSFLDRVDTGELFF.

V usage is TRBV20-1 and J usage is TRBJ2-4; TCRdb indicates TRBD1, and absent DNA this call remains unverified. The CDR3 is 13 amino acids. Germline V lookup: CDR1 DFQATT, CDR2 SNEGSKA (reference sequence). This CDR3 reads CSARRTLGGIQYF.

The rearrangement uses TRBV5-1 and TRBJ2-7. The CDR3 covers 14 residues. Germline-derived CDR1 and CDR2 are SGHRS and YFSETQ. CDR3 sequence reads: CASSLGVLYYEQYF.

The V call is TRBV6-4, the J call TRBJ2-6; the D call of TRBD1 rests on TCRdb alone, since no DNA is present to check it. Germline V CDR1 and CDR2: MRHNA, SNTAGT. The CDR3 contains 15 residues. The CDR3 spells CASSGGGTGANVLTF.

V gene TRBV7-3 combines with J gene TRBJ2-2; with no DNA, the TCRdb D assignment of TRBD1 cannot be verified. The CDR3 runs 14 residues. Germline lookup yields CDR1 SGHTA and CDR2 FQGTGA. The CDR3 region is CASSPARGGGELFF.

The chain combines TRBV12-3 or TRBV12-4 with TRBJ2-7; TCRdb picks TRBD2, but there is no DNA to check that call. The CDR3 totals 13 residues. CDR3 sequence reads: CASSVGLAREQYF.

The chain couples TRBV2 to TRBJ2-1; the TCRdb call, TRBD2, lacks DNA for checking. Germline-derived CDR1 and CDR2 are SNHLY and FYNNEI. The CDR3 length is 16 residues. The chain's CDR3 is CASTPTGTSGTMEQFF.

The chain employs TRBV3-1 and TRBJ1-6. Germline CDR1 is LGHDT and CDR2 is YNNKEL (reference sequence). This CDR3 region has 14 residues. CDR3: CASSLSDGDSPLHF.

The V gene is TRBV5-1, the J gene TRBJ2-1. Germline CDR1 reads SGHRS; CDR2 reads YFSETQ. The CDR3 length is 15 residues. The CDR3 here is CASNLDSSSYNEQFF.

The chain couples TRBV6-5 to TRBJ1-2. Germline CDR1 reads MNHEY; CDR2 reads SVGAGI. This CDR3 is 15 amino acids long. CDR3 residues: CASSYSKQGEGGYTF.

The rearrangement uses TRBV10-3 and TRBJ2-1; TCRdb selects TRBD1, and the lack of DNA leaves this call unchecked. Per germline, CDR1 ENHRY and CDR2 SYGVKD. This CDR3 region has 12 residues. CDR3 region: CAIKMPGYEQFF.

This sequence joins TRBV19 and TRBJ1-1. The CDR3 sequence is 13 residues long. The germline V gene has CDR1 LNHDA and CDR2 SQIVND (reference sequence). The CDR3 reads CASSINPFTEAFF.

This chain joins TRBV12-3 or TRBV12-4 and TRBJ1-4. The length of the CDR3 is 13 residues. Here the CDR3 reads CASSLRHGEKLFF.

The genes are TRBV7-2 and TRBJ2-7; TCRdb returns TRBD2, unconfirmable since there is no DNA. Germline V gene sequence: CDR1 SGHTA, CDR2 FQGNSA. This CDR3 contains 15 residues. CDR3 sequence: CASSSRAGGTYEQYF. The whole variable domain, filled in from reference TRBV7-2 and TRBJ2-7, reads GAGVSQSPSNKVTEKGKDVELRCDPISGHTALYWYRQSLGQGLEFLIYFQGNSAPDKSGLPSDRFSAERTGGSVSTLTIQRTQQEDSAVYLCASSSRAGGTYEQYFGPGTRLTVT.

The gene calls are TRBV11-2 and TRBJ2-3; TCRdb indicates TRBD2, and absent DNA this call remains unverified. Germline CDR1 reads SGHAT; CDR2 reads FQNNGV. This CDR3 region has 18 residues. The CDR3 sequence is CASSFQNRASGVTDTQYF.

V gene TRBV7-3 combines with J gene TRBJ2-2. Germline lookup yields CDR1 SGHTA and CDR2 FQGTGA. The CDR3 has 16 residues. The CDR3 spells CASSLMQPSNTGELFF.

The chain joins TRBV28 to TRBJ1-5; the D call of TRBD1 rests on TCRdb alone, since no DNA is present to check it. CDR1 and CDR2 (germline): MDHEN, SYDVKM. The CDR3 contains 12 residues. The CDR3 here is CASSSRAQPQHF.

V gene TRBV29-1 combines with J gene TRBJ1-3; TCRdb lists TRBD1, though no DNA is available to test this call. CDR1 is SQVTM, CDR2 ANQGSEA, per germline. The CDR3 spans 19 residues. CDR3 residues: CSVVVGGRDRPISGNTIYF.

The gene calls are TRBV6-2 or TRBV6-3 and TRBJ2-1; TCRdb returns TRBD2, unconfirmable since there is no DNA. The CDR3 has 15 residues. Germline-derived CDR1 and CDR2 are MNHEY and SVGEGT. CDR3 sequence reads: CASSYGWGTDNEQFF.

V usage is TRBV7-9 and J usage is TRBJ1-1; TCRdb picks TRBD1, but there is no DNA to check that call. This CDR3 has 15 residues. Germline values: CDR1 SEHNR, CDR2 FQNEAQ (reference sequence). CDR3 region: CASSMTGYGDTEAFF.